This T cell receptor (beta chain) was obtained from a study of T cell responses to AZD1222 COVID-19 vaccine. TCRdb's copy holds only in-frame clones and misses some; the assay was immunoSEQ multiplex PCR. Here the sample spans about 110,000 clones, roughly nine tenths being singletons. Concerning this clone itself: Its cognate antigen is unknown.

The V end was cut by 2 bases, the J end by 4 bases, with 14 bases between. This CDR3 has 15 amino acids. The germline V gene has CDR1 MDHEN and CDR2 SYDVKM. Whole-study findings and limits: Seropositive AZD1222 recipients at baseline numbered only six or seven. Without day 14 samples, only post-peak T cell repertoires were studied. Targeting of unmutated variant regions was reportedly seen in nearly half of spike-specific TCRs. Spike regions recognized by vaccine-associated CD4 TCRs spanned the protein, led by 160-218 and 743-854.

Sequenced here: peripheral blood, sampled on day 0 of MenACWY control vaccination. The rearrangement joins TRBV28 to TRBJ1-2; D call uncertain. The TCR comes from an adult in good health. In DNA form, the CDR3 reads TGTGCCAGCAGTTTAATCTGGCCGGGCCTCTATGGCTACACCTTC. It codes for CASSLIWPGLYGYTF.